The clone carrying this TCR beta chain occurred once. The data were obtained in a study of blood T cell repertoires in COVID-19. The assay was immunoSEQ multiplex PCR, and TCRdb's table has in-frame clones only and misses some. The table includes roughly 330,000 clones, more than 75% detected once. This CDR3 has 14 residues. CDR1 is KGHSH, CDR2 LQKENI, per germline. V lost 2 bases to trimming and J lost 5 bases, with 12 bases between them. Sequencing was carried out using peripheral blood. The chain links TRBV18 to TRBJ1-1; D is uncertain. The receptor was derived from a woman between 45 and 60 years old with acute or convalescent COVID-19. The CDR3 DNA follows: TGTGCCAGCTCACCAAAAAACGAGTTGACTGAAGCTTTCTTT. Protein product: CASSPKNELTEAFF. The whole variable domain, filled in from reference TRBV18 and TRBJ1-1, reads NAGVMQNPRHLVRRRGQEARLRCSPMKGHSHVYWYRQLPEEGLKFMVYLQKENIIDESGMPKERFSAEFPKEGPSILRIQQVVRGDSAAYFCASSPKNELTEAFFGQGTRLTVV.